The subject of this entry is one T cell receptor beta chain. The sample comes from a study of blood T cell repertoires in COVID-19. Study at large: Spain, Italy and the United States supplied samples that represented acute and convalescent COVID-19. PBMCs, B-cell-depleted T cells, or T cells provided the cDNA or gDNA that made up the material.

The authors' processing: The assay estimated nucleated cells by amplifying reference gene primers. Here immunoSEQ multiplex PCR was the method, and the copy in TCRdb shows in-frame clones only, minus some. V and J calls and clone size are copied from that table; D and trimming were computed from the DNA. The sample holds some 220,000 clones, 75% to 85% seen once. The clonotype comes from a woman between 70 and 85 years old with COVID-19, enrolled during active disease. Source material: peripheral blood.

CDR3 amino acids: CASSRLVDTEAFF. In DNA, the CDR3 is TGTGCCAGTAGTCGACTGGTGGACACTGAAGCTTTCTTT. This chain uses TRBV19 with TRBJ1-1; unclear D gene. V was trimmed by 5 bases and J by 3 bases, leaving 10 bases between them. The CDR3 sequence is 13 residues long. Germline V gives CDR1 LNHDA, CDR2 SQIVND (reference sequence).